These 2 T cell receptor beta chains were sequenced from one sample in a study of shared clonotypes between healthy human individuals. Libraries were prepared by immunoSEQ multiplex PCR; TCRdb keeps only in-frame clonotypes and omits some of them. Of approximately 1,500,000 clones listed, more than 95% were seen once; the top ten hold 1.2%. The sample consisted of naive CD4+ T cells sorted from blood. Subset denoted: CD45RA+ positively selected. The origin of the receptors is a man younger than 40 in good health.

V gene TRBV7-6 combines with J gene TRBJ2-1; 14 bases agree with TRBD2. Germline-derived CDR1 and CDR2 are SGHVS and FNYEAQ. With V trimmed by 3 bases and J by 0 bases, 10 bases remained unmatched. CDR3 size: 20 residues. CDR3 DNA sequence: TGTGCCAGCAGCTTTCCGGGACTAGCGGGAGCAGATCCCTCCTACAATGAGCAGTTCTTC. Encoded protein: CASSFPGLAGADPSYNEQFF.

The rearrangement links TRBV7-2 to TRBJ1-1; maybe TRBD1 (6 bases). The germline V and J ends were trimmed by 0 bases and 5 bases, with 13 bases remaining between them. This CDR3 is 15 amino acids long. The V gene's germline CDR1 is SGHTA and CDR2 FQGNSA. The chain's CDR3 is CASSLASGAGTEAFF. In DNA form, the CDR3 reads TGTGCCAGCAGCTTAGCGTCAGGGGCCGGGACTGAAGCTTTCTTT.